The 24 T cell receptor beta chains below were found in one sample sequenced in a study of T cell repertoires in urothelial bladder cancer. Method: immunoSEQ multiplex PCR; TCRdb's copy keeps in-frame clones and lacks some. The sample contains fewer than 15,000 clones, roughly 65% of which appear only once. Source material: tumor-infiltrating cells from bladder cancer. These receptors were obtained from a human donor with urothelial carcinoma.

The rearrangement joins TRBV27 to TRBJ1-2; the D is unclear. This CDR3 has 13 amino acids. The ends were cut back, 3 bases at V and 2 bases at J, with 7 bases in the middle. Germline CDR1 MNHEY, CDR2 SMNVEV (reference sequence). The CDR3 loop is CASSFRGNYGYTF. CDR3 in DNA: TGTGCCAGCAGTTTCCGGGGAAACTATGGCTACACCTTC.

This sequence joins TRBV29-1 and TRBJ2-7; 7 nucleotides agree with TRBD1. V was pared by 6 bases and J by 4 bases, with 9 bases of the junction left unmatched. There are 13 residues in the CDR3. The germline gives CDR1 SQVTM, CDR2 ANQGSEA. DNA for the CDR3: TGCAGCGTGGAGCTGTCGGGACAGTACGAGCAGTACTTC. Translation gives CSVELSGQYEQYF.

The V call is TRBV30, the J call TRBJ1-2; D not certain. This CDR3 contains 11 residues. V lost 5 bases, J lost 7 bases, and 11 bases lay in between. Germline V lookup: CDR1 GTSNPN, CDR2 SVGIG (reference sequence). In DNA form, the CDR3 reads TGTGCCTGGGGCAAATCGGGTGGCTACACCTTC. As protein: CAWGKSGGYTF.

This clone was observed a few times. V and J are TRBV4-2 and TRBJ2-1, with 11 bases that match TRBD2. The germline V gene has CDR1 LGHNA and CDR2 YNFKEQ. This CDR3 spans 16 amino acids. The trim removed 2 bases at V and 7 bases at J, leaving 7 bases unmatched. The CDR3 DNA reads as TGTGCCAGCAGCCAACCCTTAGCGGGGGGGGAAAATGAGCAGTTCTTC. Its translation: CASSQPLAGGENEQFF.

The DNA for the CDR3 is TGTGCCAGTAGTGACCTAGCGGGGGCCGTCAATGAGCAGTTCTTC. As protein: CASSDLAGAVNEQFF. The chain is built from TRBV19 and TRBJ2-1; 10 bases map to TRBD2. In germline, CDR1 is LNHDA, CDR2 SQIVND (reference sequence). This CDR3 region has 15 residues. Unmatched junction bases numbered 7, after V lost 5 bases and J lost 6 bases.

The rearrangement joins TRBV9 to TRBJ2-7, with no clear D. Trimming shortened V by 8 bases and J by 10 bases, and 10 bases separated the two germline ends. Germline CDR1 reads SGDLS; CDR2 reads YYNGEE. The length of the CDR3 is 9 residues. In nucleotides, the CDR3 is TGTGCCAGTCCCCTTAAACAGTACGTC. The encoded protein is CASPLKQYV.

In this sample, this clone turned up once. This chain joins TRBV5-4 and TRBJ1-2, with D perhaps matching TRBD1 (6 bases). The V end lost 3 bases, the J end lost 8 bases, and 23 bases lay between the germline ends. CDR1 SGHNT and CDR2 YYREEE come from the germline V gene (reference sequence). This CDR3 is built from 16 residues. The CDR3, as DNA: TGTGCCAGCAGCTGGGGGGGCGGGGGGCCCGCCCGAGGCTACACCTTC. Translated: CASSWGGGGPARGYTF.

The rearrangement links TRBV5-1 to TRBJ1-2, with 7 nucleotides matching TRBD1. V lost 4 bases to trimming and J lost 2 bases; unmatched junction nucleotides: 14. Germline V lookup: CDR1 SGHRS, CDR2 YFSETQ. The CDR3 is made up of 17 amino acids. The CDR3 nucleotides are TGCGCCAGCAGCCAGGTTGGGCCGGGACAGCAAAACTATGGCTACACCTTC. This translates into CASSQVGPGQQNYGYTF.

V gene TRBV7-9 combines with J gene TRBJ2-5; D may match TRBD1 or TRBD2 (5 bases each). Germline V lookup: CDR1 SEHNR, CDR2 FQNEAQ (reference sequence). The CDR3 runs to 15 residues. Between the trimmed V and J ends, which lost 4 bases and 0 bases, there was a span of 12 bases. The CDR3, as DNA: TGTGCCAGCAGCTACGGGACGGCGAACCAAGAGACCCAGTACTTC. Amino acid sequence: CASSYGTANQETQYF.

The chain uses TRBV7-9 and TRBJ2-2, with 9 bases lining up with TRBD1. CDR3 length: 17 amino acids. Germline CDR1 reads SEHNR; CDR2 reads FQNEAQ (reference sequence). Losses at the gene ends were 5 bases for V and 2 bases for J; bases not matched to a gene: 9. The CDR3 DNA sequence: TGTGCCAGCAGCCCACTCCCGGGACAGGGTAACACCGGGGAGCTGTTTTTT. It is translated as CASSPLPGQGNTGELFF.

This clone was seen a handful of times. The rearrangement uses TRBV5-3 and TRBJ1-4; no firm D call. TRBV5-3 is an ORF, with its function uncertain. V was pared by 8 bases and J by 4 bases, with 9 bases between. The CDR3 consists of 12 residues. The CDR3 nucleotides read TGTGCCAGCGGACGGCGTAATGAAAAACTGTTTTTT. Translating gives CASGRRNEKLFF.

This sequence joins TRBV7-2 and TRBJ2-7; 8 nucleotides match TRBD2. The junction had 5 bases not matched to a gene; V was cut back by 5 bases and J by 2 bases. This CDR3 is 14 amino acids long. Germline assignment: CDR1 SGHTA and CDR2 FQGNSA. CDR3 sequence reads: CASSVQRGPYEQYF. DNA of the CDR3: TGTGCCAGCAGCGTCCAGCGGGGGCCCTACGAGCAGTACTTC.

The chain carries TRBV9 and TRBJ1-1; possible D gene TRBD1, 6 bases. Per the germline V gene, CDR1 is SGDLS and CDR2 is YYNGEE. This CDR3 has 13 amino acids. V was shortened by 4 bases and J by 9 bases, with 16 bases between the two germline ends. In DNA, the CDR3 is TGTGCCAGCAGCCTGACCCTAGGGGGGAAAGCTTTCTTT. This codes for CASSLTLGGKAFF. The full variable domain, in which reference TRBV9 and TRBJ1-1 provide the parts outside the CDR3, is DSGVTQTPKHLITATGQRVTLRCSPRSGDLSVYWYQQSLDQGLQFLIQYYNGEERAKGNILERFSAQQFPDLHSELNLSSLELGDSALYFCASSLTLGGKAFFGQGTRLTVV.

The chain is built from TRBV11-3 and TRBJ1-6; no clear D gene. The germline V and J ends were trimmed by 4 bases and 7 bases, with 11 bases remaining between them. There are 14 residues in the CDR3. Germline loops: CDR1 SGHNT, CDR2 YENEEA. This chain's CDR3 is CASSSSGWNSPLHF. For the CDR3, the DNA is TGTGCCAGCAGCTCTTCGGGGTGGAATTCACCCCTCCACTTT.

J is TRBJ2-5 and V is TRBV9, with 9 bases fitting TRBD1. The J segment lost 4 bases and the V segment lost 4 bases, leaving 8 bases of the junction unmatched. CDR3 length equals 15 residues. Germline V lookup: CDR1 SGDLS, CDR2 YYNGEE. The DNA for the CDR3 is TGTGCCAGCAGCCCGAGACAGGGGGTGGTAGAGACCCAGTACTTC. Its protein product is CASSPRQGVVETQYF.

The chain is built from TRBV13 and TRBJ1-3, with 8 bases that match TRBD1. The junction had 7 bases not matched to a gene; V was cut back by 5 bases and J by 4 bases. The CDR3 sequence is 15 residues long. Looked up from germline, CDR1 is PRHDT and CDR2 is FYEKMQ (reference sequence). This chain's CDR3 is CASSQDRAAGNTIYF. CDR3 DNA: TGTGCCAGCAGCCAGGACAGGGCTGCCGGAAACACCATATATTTT.

The J gene is TRBJ2-5, the V gene TRBV11-2; the match to TRBD2 covers 11 bases. Germline trimming cut 1 base from V and 1 base from J; bases unmatched to any gene: 2. The CDR3 loop spans 16 amino acids. In germline, CDR1 is SGHAT, CDR2 FQNNGV. This chain's CDR3 is CASSLVAGGFQETQYF. CDR3 sequence (DNA): TGTGCCAGCAGCTTAGTAGCGGGGGGGTTCCAAGAGACCCAGTACTTC.

The gene calls are TRBV7-9 and TRBJ2-5, with 9 bases lining up with TRBD1. Losses at the gene ends were 5 bases for V and 5 bases for J; bases not matched to a gene: 6. Germline V gives CDR1 SEHNR, CDR2 FQNEAQ (reference sequence). This CDR3 comprises 14 residues. The CDR3 DNA sequence: TGTGCCAGCAGCCAACAGGGGGCGCGCGAGACCCAGTACTTC. This translates into CASSQQGARETQYF.

This clone has only a few counts. The chain has TRBV5-1 and TRBJ1-1; D unclear. Germline V lookup: CDR1 SGHRS, CDR2 YFSETQ. This CDR3 region has 12 residues. The ends were cut back, 3 bases at V and 7 bases at J, with 10 bases in the middle. CDR3 sequence: CASSSGTLEAFF. In DNA, the CDR3 is TGCGCCAGCAGCTCCGGAACCCTTGAAGCTTTCTTT.

The table lists this clone with a few counts. The chain links TRBV2 to TRBJ1-5; D may be TRBD1 (5 bases). In germline, CDR1 is SNHLY, CDR2 FYNNEI. The CDR3 length is 15 residues. V was pared by 6 bases and J by 2 bases, with 14 bases between. The CDR3 DNA is TGTGCCAGCAGGCTCGGGGGTTCTGGCAATCAGCCCCAGCATTTT. This translates into CASRLGGSGNQPQHF.

This clone was observed a single time. This sample also contains other DNA sequences that code for the same CDR3. The genes are TRBV29-1 and TRBJ1-1, with D perhaps matching TRBD1 (5 bases). Germline V gene lookup returns CDR1 SQVTM and CDR2 ANQGSEA. With 7 bases removed from V and 11 bases from J, the gap between germline ends came to 17 bases. The length of the CDR3 is 11 residues. CDR3 DNA: TGCAGCGCCCTCCTTGGGGGGTCGGCTTTCTTT. Its translation is CSALLGGSAFF.

The chain joins TRBV6-5 to TRBJ1-5; TRBD1 matches 10 bases. The V gene end was trimmed by 0 bases and the J gene end by 7 bases; junction bases not matched to a gene: 3. Germline assignment: CDR1 MNHEY and CDR2 SVGAGI. The CDR3 is made up of 15 amino acids. DNA of the CDR3: TGTGCCAGCAGTTACTCCGGACAGGGGGACCAGCCCCAGCATTTT. Translating gives CASSYSGQGDQPQHF.

This clone was counted once. DNA of the CDR3: TGTGCCAGTAGCGGGACAGGGCGCGGCACTGAAGCTTTCTTT. Protein sequence: CASSGTGRGTEAFF. This chain uses TRBV19 with TRBJ1-1; TRBD1 matches at 9 bases. J was trimmed by 4 bases and V by 6 bases; bases with no gene match: 6. Germline V gene data show CDR1 as LNHDA and CDR2 as SQIVND (reference sequence). The CDR3 spans 14 residues. The full variable domain, its missing parts supplied by reference TRBV19 and TRBJ1-1, is DGGITQSPKYLFRKEGQNVTLSCEQNLNHDAMYWYRQDPGQGLRLIYYSQIVNDFQKGDIAEGYSVSREKKESFPLTVTSAQKNPTAFYLCASSGTGRGTEAFFGQGTRLTVV.

The gene calls are TRBV7-2 and TRBJ2-2; 7 bases line up with TRBD2. This CDR3 is built from 14 residues. Germline values: CDR1 SGHTA, CDR2 FQGNSA. Trimming removed 4 bases from V and 3 bases from J; junction bases left unmatched: 2. This chain's CDR3 is CASSSGGDTGELFF. The CDR3 DNA is TGTGCCAGCAGCTCGGGGGGAGACACCGGGGAGCTGTTTTTT.